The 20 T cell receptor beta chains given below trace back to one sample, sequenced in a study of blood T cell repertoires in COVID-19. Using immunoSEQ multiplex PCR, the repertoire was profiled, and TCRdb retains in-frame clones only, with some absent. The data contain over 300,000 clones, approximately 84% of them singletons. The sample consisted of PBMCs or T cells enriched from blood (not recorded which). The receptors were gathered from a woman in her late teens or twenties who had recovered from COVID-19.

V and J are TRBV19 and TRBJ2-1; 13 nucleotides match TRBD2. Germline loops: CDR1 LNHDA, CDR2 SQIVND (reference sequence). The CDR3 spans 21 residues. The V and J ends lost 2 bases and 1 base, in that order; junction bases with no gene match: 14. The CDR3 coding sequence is TGTGCCAGTAGTATATCTGGGACTAGCGGGAATTGGATTAGGTCCTACAATGAGCAGTTCTTC. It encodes CASSISGTSGNWIRSYNEQFF.

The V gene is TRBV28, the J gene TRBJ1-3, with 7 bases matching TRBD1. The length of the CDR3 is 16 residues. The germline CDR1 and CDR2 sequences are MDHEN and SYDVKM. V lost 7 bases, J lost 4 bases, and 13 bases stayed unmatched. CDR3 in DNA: TGTGCCAGCACCGCCTTCGGAGGGACAGTAGGAAACACCATATATTTT. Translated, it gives CASTAFGGTVGNTIYF.

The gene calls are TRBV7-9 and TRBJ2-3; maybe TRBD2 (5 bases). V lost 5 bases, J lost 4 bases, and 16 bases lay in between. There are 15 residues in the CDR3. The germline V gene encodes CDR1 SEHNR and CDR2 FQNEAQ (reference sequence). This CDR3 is CASSPSSRRADTQYF. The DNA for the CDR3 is TGTGCCAGCAGCCCTAGCTCGAGGAGAGCAGATACGCAGTATTTT.

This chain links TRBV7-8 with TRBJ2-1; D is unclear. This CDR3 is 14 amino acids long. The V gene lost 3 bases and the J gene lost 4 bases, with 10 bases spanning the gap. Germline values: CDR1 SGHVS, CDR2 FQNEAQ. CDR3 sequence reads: CASSFREVYNEQFF. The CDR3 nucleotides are TGTGCCAGCAGCTTTCGTGAGGTTTACAATGAGCAGTTCTTC.

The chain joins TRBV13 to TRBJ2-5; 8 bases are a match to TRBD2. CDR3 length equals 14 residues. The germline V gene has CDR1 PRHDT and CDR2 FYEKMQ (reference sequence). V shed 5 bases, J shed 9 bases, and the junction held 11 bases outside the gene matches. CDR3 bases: TGTGCCAGCAGCCTATATAACGGGGGGGCTTCCCAGTACTTC. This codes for CASSLYNGGASQYF.

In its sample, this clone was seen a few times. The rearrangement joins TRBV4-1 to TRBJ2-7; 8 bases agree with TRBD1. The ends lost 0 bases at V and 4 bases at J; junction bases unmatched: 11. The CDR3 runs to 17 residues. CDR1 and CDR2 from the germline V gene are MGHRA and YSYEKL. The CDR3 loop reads CASSQDPGQGASYEQYF. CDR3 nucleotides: TGCGCCAGCAGCCAAGATCCGGGGCAGGGGGCGTCGTACGAGCAGTACTTC.

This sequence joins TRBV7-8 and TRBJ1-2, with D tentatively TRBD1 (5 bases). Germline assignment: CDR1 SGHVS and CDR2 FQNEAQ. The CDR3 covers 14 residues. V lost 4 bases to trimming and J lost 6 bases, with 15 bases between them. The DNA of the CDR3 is TGTGCCAGCAGCTCACCGGGACCTAGCGATGGCTACACCTTC. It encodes CASSSPGPSDGYTF.

Written as DNA, the CDR3 is TGTGCCAGCAGCTTGGATGGTAGCGGGGGGCTTGATACGCAGTATTTT. Encoded protein: CASSLDGSGGLDTQYF. The chain carries TRBV5-5 and TRBJ2-3; 10 bases agree with TRBD2. In germline, CDR1 is SGHKS, CDR2 YYEKEE (reference sequence). The ends lost 0 bases at V and 6 bases at J; junction bases unmatched: 7. The CDR3 loop spans 16 amino acids.

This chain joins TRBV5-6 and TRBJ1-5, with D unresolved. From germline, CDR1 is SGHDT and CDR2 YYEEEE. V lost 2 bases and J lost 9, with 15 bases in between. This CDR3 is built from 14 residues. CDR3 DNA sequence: TGTGCCAGCAGCTTCGGTGTGGGAGGAAGGCCCCAGCATTTT. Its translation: CASSFGVGGRPQHF.

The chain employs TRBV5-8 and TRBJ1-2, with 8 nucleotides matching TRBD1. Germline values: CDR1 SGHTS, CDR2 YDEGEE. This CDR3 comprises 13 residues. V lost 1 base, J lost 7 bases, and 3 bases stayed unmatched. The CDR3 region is CASSLSGGAGYTF. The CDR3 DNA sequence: TGTGCCAGCAGCTTGTCAGGGGGCGCTGGCTACACCTTC.

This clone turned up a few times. As DNA, the CDR3 is TGTGCCAGCTCACCGGGGGGGGATTTAGCCTACGAGCAGTACTTC. Its protein product is CASSPGGDLAYEQYF. This chain links TRBV18 with TRBJ2-7, with 7 bases matching TRBD2. Germline V gene data show CDR1 as KGHSH and CDR2 as LQKENI. With V trimmed by 3 bases and J by 2 bases, 7 bases remained unmatched. The CDR3 totals 15 residues.

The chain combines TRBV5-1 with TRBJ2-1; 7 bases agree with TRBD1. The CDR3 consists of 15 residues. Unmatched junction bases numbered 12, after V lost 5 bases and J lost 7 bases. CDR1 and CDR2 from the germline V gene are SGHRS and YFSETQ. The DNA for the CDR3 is TGCGCCAGCAGTTTTGGACAGGCGATTCGTAATGAGCAGTTCTTC. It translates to CASSFGQAIRNEQFF.

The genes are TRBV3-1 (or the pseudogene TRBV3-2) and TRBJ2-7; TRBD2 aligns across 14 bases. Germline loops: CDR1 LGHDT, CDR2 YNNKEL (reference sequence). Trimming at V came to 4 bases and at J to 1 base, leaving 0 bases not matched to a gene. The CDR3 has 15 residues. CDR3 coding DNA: TGTGCCAGCAGCCGGACTAGCGGGGGGTCCTACGAGCAGTACTTC. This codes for CASSRTSGGSYEQYF.

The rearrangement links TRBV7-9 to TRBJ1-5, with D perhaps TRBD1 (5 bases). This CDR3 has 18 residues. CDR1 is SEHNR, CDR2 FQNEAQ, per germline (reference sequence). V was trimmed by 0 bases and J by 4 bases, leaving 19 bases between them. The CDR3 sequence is CASSLAAGGVFGNQPQHF. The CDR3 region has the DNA TGTGCCAGCAGCTTAGCGGCTGGGGGGGTTTTCGGGAATCAGCCCCAGCATTTT.

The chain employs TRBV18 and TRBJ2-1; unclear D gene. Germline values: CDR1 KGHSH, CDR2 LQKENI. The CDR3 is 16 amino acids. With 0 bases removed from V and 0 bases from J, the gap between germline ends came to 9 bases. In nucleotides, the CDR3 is TGTGCCAGCTCACCACCCAGATCCAGCTCCTACAATGAGCAGTTCTTC. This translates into CASSPPRSSSYNEQFF. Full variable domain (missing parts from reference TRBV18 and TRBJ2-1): NAGVMQNPRHLVRRRGQEARLRCSPMKGHSHVYWYRQLPEEGLKFMVYLQKENIIDESGMPKERFSAEFPKEGPSILRIQQVVRGDSAAYFCASSPPRSSSYNEQFFGPGTRLTVL.

In DNA form, the CDR3 reads TGTGCCAGCTCCTGGACAGGGGGACAAGAGACCCAGTACTTC. This sequence encodes CASSWTGGQETQYF. V gene TRBV18 combines with J gene TRBJ2-5, with TRBD1 matching over 10 bases. V gave up 6 bases and J gave up 2 bases; unmatched junction bases: 3. Germline values: CDR1 KGHSH, CDR2 LQKENI. This CDR3 spans 14 amino acids.

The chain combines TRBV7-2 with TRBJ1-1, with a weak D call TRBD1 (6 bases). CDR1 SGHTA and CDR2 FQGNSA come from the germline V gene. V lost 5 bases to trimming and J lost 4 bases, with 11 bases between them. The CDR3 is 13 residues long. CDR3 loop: CASSIQGRTEAFF. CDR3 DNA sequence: TGTGCCAGCAGCATACAGGGCCGCACTGAAGCTTTCTTT.

Here the CDR3 reads CASNPPGLQETQYF. CDR3 DNA: TGTGCCAGCAACCCGCCAGGTCTGCAAGAGACCCAGTACTTC. V and J are TRBV2 and TRBJ2-5; D gene uncertain. The CDR3 covers 14 residues. V lost 7 bases to trimming and J lost 2 bases, with 14 bases between them. Germline-derived CDR1 and CDR2 are SNHLY and FYNNEI.

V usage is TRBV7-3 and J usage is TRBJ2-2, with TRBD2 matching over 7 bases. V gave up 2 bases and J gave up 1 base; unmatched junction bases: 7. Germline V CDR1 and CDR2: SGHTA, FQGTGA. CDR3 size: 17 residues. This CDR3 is CASSLEPQRGNTGELFF. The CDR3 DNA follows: TGTGCCAGCAGCTTAGAACCCCAGCGGGGGAACACCGGGGAGCTGTTTTTT.

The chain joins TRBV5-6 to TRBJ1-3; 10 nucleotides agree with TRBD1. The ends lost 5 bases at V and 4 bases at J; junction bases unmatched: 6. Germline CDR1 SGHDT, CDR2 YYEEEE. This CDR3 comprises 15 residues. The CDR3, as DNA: TGTGCCAGCAGACCGACAGGGGGCTCAGGAAACACCATATATTTT. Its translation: CASRPTGGSGNTIYF.